The 20 T cell receptor beta chains listed next were all sequenced from one sample in a study of shared clonotypes between healthy human individuals. TCRdb keeps only in-frame clones here, not all; method: immunoSEQ multiplex PCR. The sample yields some 630,000 clones, approximately 79% seen once. The specimen sequenced was memory CD4+ T cells sorted from blood. Stated subset: CD45RA-negative fraction. The receptors were gathered from a woman under 40 in good health.

The chain combines TRBV7-2 with TRBJ1-1; tentative D call: TRBD1 (5 bases). CDR1 and CDR2 from the germline V gene are SGHTA and FQGNSA. The CDR3 loop spans 15 amino acids. Between the trimmed V and J ends, which lost 2 bases and 2 bases, there was a span of 12 bases. CDR3 loop: CASSLSAGRNTEAFF. CDR3 nucleotides: TGTGCCAGCAGCTTATCGGCAGGGCGTAACACTGAAGCTTTCTTT. Combining the CDR3 with reference TRBV7-2 and TRBJ1-1 gives the whole variable domain GAGVSQSPSNKVTEKGKDVELRCDPISGHTALYWYRQSLGQGLEFLIYFQGNSAPDKSGLPSDRFSAERTGGSVSTLTIQRTQQEDSAVYLCASSLSAGRNTEAFFGQGTRLTVV.

V usage is TRBV29-1 and J usage is TRBJ2-3; weak D call: TRBD1 (6 bases). Trimming left V 3 bases short and J 5 bases short, with 15 bases between. Germline lookup yields CDR1 SQVTM and CDR2 ANQGSEA. The CDR3 consists of 14 residues. The CDR3 DNA follows: TGCAGCGTTGATCTGTCAGGGGTTGGAGATACGCAGTATTTT. It is translated as CSVDLSGVGDTQYF.

The chain joins TRBV30 to TRBJ2-1; 9 bases are a match to TRBD2. The CDR3 is made up of 13 amino acids. Per germline, CDR1 GTSNPN and CDR2 SVGIG (reference sequence). J was trimmed by 5 bases and V by 3 bases; bases with no gene match: 2. CDR3 sequence reads: CAWRRGGNNEQFF. The CDR3 DNA reads as TGTGCCTGGAGGCGGGGGGGTAACAATGAGCAGTTCTTC. The full variable domain, completed using reference TRBV30 and TRBJ2-1, is SQTIHQWPATLVQPVGSPLSLECTVEGTSNPNLYWYRQAAGRGLQLLFYSVGIGQISSEVPQNLSASRPQDRQFILSSKKLLLSDSGFYLCAWRRGGNNEQFFGPGTRLTVL.

CDR3 protein: CASSVYSGNTIYF. Written as DNA, the CDR3 is TGTGCCAGCAGTGTTTATTCTGGAAACACCATATATTTT. The chain combines TRBV11-3 with TRBJ1-3; unclear D gene. V dropped 6 bases and J dropped 1 base, with 7 bases sitting between them. Germline CDR1 is SGHNT and CDR2 is YENEEA. The CDR3 consists of 13 residues.

This sequence joins TRBV11-1 and TRBJ2-7, with 15 bases matching TRBD2. The V gene end was trimmed by 6 bases and the J gene end by 5 bases; junction bases not matched to a gene: 14. The CDR3 runs to 18 residues. The germline gives CDR1 SGHAT, CDR2 FQDESV (reference sequence). CDR3 nucleotide sequence: TGTGCCAGCAGAACGGGACTAGCGGGAGGAAATTTAGAAGACGAGCAGTACTTC. Translation gives CASRTGLAGGNLEDEQYF.

The chain joins TRBV27 to TRBJ2-7, with TRBD2 matching 9 bases. Looked up from germline, CDR1 is MNHEY and CDR2 is SMNVEV (reference sequence). V lost 2 bases and J lost 5; bases outside the gene matches: 4. The length of the CDR3 is 14 residues. Here the CDR3 DNA reads TGTGCCAGCAGTTTAAGCGGGAGGCCCCACGAGCAGTACTTC. This encodes CASSLSGRPHEQYF.

This clone came up once. V and J are TRBV28 and TRBJ1-5; D ambiguous. Germline values: CDR1 MDHEN, CDR2 SYDVKM. The CDR3 loop spans 15 amino acids. V lost 6 bases to trimming and J lost 5 bases, with 17 bases between them. The CDR3 DNA reads as TGTGCCAGCAGGAGCCCAGCTAGGGTGGATCAGCCCCAGCATTTT. As protein: CASRSPARVDQPQHF.

The genes are TRBV7-9 and TRBJ2-7; 8 bases are shared with TRBD2. This CDR3 region has 15 residues. V shed 5 bases and J 3 bases; nucleotides not matched to a gene: 9. The germline V gene has CDR1 SEHNR and CDR2 FQNEAQ (reference sequence). The CDR3 loop is CASSRPGLEVYEQYF. DNA for the CDR3: TGTGCCAGCAGCCGACCGGGACTAGAGGTCTACGAGCAGTACTTC.

This chain links TRBV7-2 with TRBJ1-2; 7 bases are a match to TRBD1. The CDR3 spans 14 residues. The germline CDR1 and CDR2 sequences are SGHTA and FQGNSA. The trim removed 5 bases at V and 4 bases at J, leaving 7 bases unmatched. CDR3 residues: CASSLRDSLYGYTF. The CDR3, as DNA: TGTGCCAGCAGCCTGCGGGACAGCCTCTATGGCTACACCTTC.

V gene TRBV5-1 combines with J gene TRBJ2-5; 10 positions match TRBD1. J was trimmed by 9 bases and V by 6 bases; bases with no gene match: 11. This CDR3 has 14 residues. From germline, CDR1 is SGHRS and CDR2 YFSETQ. The CDR3 region has the DNA TGCGCCAGCAACGCCGGGACAGGGGCCATGGCCCAGTACTTC. Translating it yields CASNAGTGAMAQYF.

This clone has a handful of counts. The V and J genes are TRBV7-9 and TRBJ2-2; 9 nucleotides match TRBD1. V lost 5 bases, J lost 5 bases, and 3 bases stayed unmatched. The CDR3 runs 14 residues. CDR1 is SEHNR, CDR2 FQNEAQ, per germline (reference sequence). This CDR3 is CASSRTGETGELFF. The CDR3 DNA is TGTGCCAGCAGCCGGACAGGGGAGACCGGGGAGCTGTTTTTT.

As regards this clone: One junction end disagrees with the germline gene, perhaps due to a read error. The chain is built from TRBV28 and TRBJ2-2; a weak D match, TRBD2 (6 bases). The CDR3 length is 14 residues. Germline lookup yields CDR1 MDHEN and CDR2 SYDVKM. CDR3 nucleotides: TGTGCCAGCCCGGGACTGCTGAACTCCGGGGAGCTGTTTTTT. Encoded protein: CASPGLLNSGELFF.

V usage is TRBV25-1 and J usage is TRBJ1-2; TRBD1 agrees at 8 bases. Germline CDR1 is MGHDK and CDR2 is SYGVNS. CDR3 length: 16 residues. V shed 4 bases, J shed 4 bases, and the junction held 11 bases outside the gene matches. Here the CDR3 reads CASSAPSGQGAYGYTF. In nucleotides, the CDR3 is TGTGCCAGCAGTGCCCCGTCGGGGCAGGGGGCCTATGGCTACACCTTC.

J is TRBJ1-1 and V is TRBV5-5, with D possibly being TRBD1 (6 bases). The V gene's germline CDR1 is SGHKS and CDR2 YYEKEE (reference sequence). The CDR3 runs to 15 residues. V was cut by 5 bases and J by 4 bases, with 18 bases left in between. CDR3 protein: CASSPKGGRGTEAFF. CDR3 nucleotides: TGTGCCAGCAGTCCCAAGGGGGGAAGGGGCACTGAAGCTTTCTTT.

There are a few counts of this clone. The chain has TRBV29-1 and TRBJ1-5; D call uncertain. Germline CDR1 SQVTM, CDR2 ANQGSEA. This CDR3 region has 12 residues. V lost 7 bases and J 3 bases, leaving 10 bases between the germline ends. The CDR3 DNA follows: TGCAGCGCCGGTTGGGCCAATCAGCCCCAGCATTTT. Protein sequence: CSAGWANQPQHF.

The chain employs TRBV19 and TRBJ2-7; the match to TRBD2 covers 7 bases. Trimming cost V 4 bases and J 2 bases; bases outside gene matches: 8. Germline CDR1 LNHDA, CDR2 SQIVND (reference sequence). The CDR3 extends over 15 amino acids. The CDR3 loop is CASSREAGSAYEQYF. CDR3 coding DNA: TGTGCCAGTAGTAGGGAAGCGGGATCCGCCTACGAGCAGTACTTC.

The chain combines TRBV19 with TRBJ2-1; possibly TRBD2 for D (6 bases). CDR1 and CDR2 (germline): LNHDA, SQIVND (reference sequence). V was cut by 7 bases and J by 10 bases, with 20 bases left in between. The CDR3 has 14 amino acids. The DNA of the CDR3 is TGTGCCAGTAAGTCGATGGCGGGGTTCGGAGAGCAGTTCTTC. It yields the protein CASKSMAGFGEQFF.

Concerning this clone: This same CDR3 is encoded by further DNA sequences in the sample. The chain is built from TRBV6-1 and TRBJ1-2; D is unresolved. CDR1 MNHNS and CDR2 SASEGT come from the germline V gene. Trimming pared 4 bases from V and 4 bases from J, leaving 7 bases between. The CDR3 loop spans 12 amino acids. The CDR3 DNA sequence: TGTGCCAGCAGTGTAGAAGTCTATGGCTACACCTTC. Amino acid sequence: CASSVEVYGYTF.

This rearrangement joins TRBV7-2 to TRBJ2-2, with 9 positions matching TRBD2. There are 16 residues in the CDR3. The J segment lost 7 bases and the V segment lost 5 bases, leaving 11 bases of the junction unmatched. Germline V lookup: CDR1 SGHTA, CDR2 FQGNSA. As DNA, the CDR3 is TGTGCCAGCAGCCAAAGACTAGCGGTCCCGGGCGGGGAGCTGTTTTTT. Its protein product is CASSQRLAVPGGELFF.

The table lists this clone with a few counts. V gene TRBV7-2 combines with J gene TRBJ1-1; TRBD1 agrees at 7 bases. With V trimmed by 5 bases and J by 1 base, 7 bases remained unmatched. This CDR3 contains 15 residues. Germline CDR1 SGHTA, CDR2 FQGNSA. The CDR3 reads CASSIDRAGNTEAFF. The CDR3, as DNA: TGTGCCAGCAGCATCGACAGGGCTGGGAACACTGAAGCTTTCTTT.